This TCR beta chain was profiled in a study of T-cell reconstitution after alpha-beta-depleted transplantation in children (dated by TCRdb to between 2015 and 2016). Concerning the study at large: The study quantitatively tracked T-cell immune reconstitution after TCRalphabeta/CD19-depleted allogeneic hematopoietic cell transplantation in children using TCR repertoire profiling.

Points the paper makes about the study in general: Over subsequent months, a decline in hyperexpanded clone frequencies was noted, and after one year, T-cell counts and TCRbeta diversity were mostly ascribed to newly produced T cells. Apparently early alphabetaT-cell count recovery about two months after transplant reportedly relied on only several hundred rapidly expanded clones derived from non-depleted graft cells. In some patients, the high TCRbeta diversity seen at day 60 was put down to recipient T cells and intrathymic progenitors that had survived conditioning.

The receptor library was made with PCR. The instrument given in TCRdb is Illumina HiSeq 2500. Molecular barcoding was employed in the preparation of TCR libraries, with unique molecular identifiers being used to normalize TCRbeta repertoire quantification. The public reads were quality trimmed at Q25 with fastp and then assembled into clones with MiXCR by TCRdb, keeping productive beta chains. A single entry per CDR3 protein holds the most common genes and DNA from its merged rows. Across this sample there are 250,000 to 400,000 distinct CDR3 sequences, with around 20% seen only once. The ten largest clones add up to 10% to 11% of the sample. Counted from cysteine to phenylalanine, this CDR3 has 15 amino acids. The kept DNA is CDR3 alone, 45 bases in frame from the first base. The trim is 2 bases for V and 3 bases for J, with a gap of 13 bases between the germline ends. CDR1 and CDR2, looked up from the germline V gene, are MDHEN and SYDVKM.

This clonotype was seen a few times. The antigen this receptor binds is unknown. Nothing much larger sits one base from this clone, and base qualities are not available. Per the publication, the treatment or condition label means: allogeneic hematopoietic cell transplantation with graft depleted of TCRalphabeta T cells and CD19 B cells. TCRalphabeta/CD19-depleted allogeneic hematopoietic cell grafts were given to the transplant recipients, all of whom were children. The rearranged chain carries TRBV28 and TRBJ2-5, and TRBD2 may be the D gene, going by 5 matching bases. The sequence came from a male patient younger than 18 who had a stem cell transplant for acute lymphoblastic leukemia, so the T cells may come from the graft donor. Here the sequenced sample was PBMCs, mostly from graft donor cells, taken 180 days after TCRalphabeta/CD19-depleted stem cell transplant. The nucleotides read TGTGCCAGCAGTTTAAGCGGAGCCTTAGAAGAGACCCAGTACTTC. Its translation reads: CASSLSGALEETQYF.